The 25 T cell receptor beta chains below come from one sample, sequenced in a study of blood T cell repertoires in COVID-19. This table comes from immunoSEQ multiplex PCR, and its TCRdb copy is limited to in-frame clones, with some not included. The repertoire holds fewer than 400,000 clones, with roughly nine tenths as singletons. The sequenced material came from PBMCs or T cells enriched from blood (not recorded which). The receptors here all came from a man in his 60s who had recovered from COVID-19.

The chain has TRBV19 and TRBJ2-3, with 7 bases lining up with TRBD2. This CDR3 has 15 amino acids. Per germline, CDR1 LNHDA and CDR2 SQIVND (reference sequence). Losses at the gene ends were 5 bases for V and 1 base for J; bases not matched to a gene: 6. The CDR3 spells CASSPTSDRTDTQYF. The CDR3 region has the DNA TGTGCCAGTAGTCCAACTAGCGATCGCACAGATACGCAGTATTTT.

The rearrangement uses TRBV29-1 and TRBJ2-5, with 13 bases matching TRBD2. V gave up 6 bases and J gave up 5 bases; unmatched junction bases: 6. This CDR3 has 14 residues. CDR1 and CDR2 (germline): SQVTM, ANQGSEA. The CDR3 DNA reads TGCAGCGTGCGGACTAGCGGGAGATTTGAGACCCAGTACTTC. This translates into CSVRTSGRFETQYF.

The rearrangement joins TRBV21-1 to TRBJ2-7; TRBD2, the D gene given by the table, was not confirmed from the DNA. TRBV21-1 is reported as a pseudogene. The CDR3 is 12 amino acids. DNA of the CDR3: TGTGCCACCCTCGGGGGGTTTACCCGGCAGTACTTC. Its protein product is CATLGGFTRQYF.

The rearrangement links TRBV9 to TRBJ2-3, with D tentatively TRBD1 (5 bases). V was pared by 4 bases and J by 2 bases, with 14 bases between. In germline, CDR1 is SGDLS, CDR2 YYNGEE. The CDR3 contains 15 residues. The CDR3 DNA reads TGTGCCAGCAGCCCGAGGCAGGGCGCCACAGATACGCAGTATTTT. Translated, it gives CASSPRQGATDTQYF.

The chain combines TRBV7-8 with TRBJ2-7; D uncertain. Germline CDR1 SGHVS, CDR2 FQNEAQ. Trimming removed 1 base at V and 1 base at J, with 11 bases between. This CDR3 has 15 amino acids. CDR3 loop: CASSLVSSPSYEQYF. The CDR3 DNA sequence: TGTGCCAGCAGCTTAGTGAGCTCACCGTCCTACGAGCAGTACTTC.

This clone appeared a single time. This sequence joins TRBV6-2 or TRBV6-3 and TRBJ2-1; 8 bases fit TRBD2. CDR3 length: 14 residues. Trimming took 0 bases from V and 7 from J; bases not matched to a gene: 2. Germline V CDR1 and CDR2: MNHEY, SVGEGT. The CDR3 coding sequence is TGTGCCAGCAGTTACTCTACGGGGGGGAATGAGCAGTTCTTC. Translated, it gives CASSYSTGGNEQFF.

This chain connects TRBV5-1 to TRBJ2-3; 10 bases align to TRBD2. The V and J ends lost 2 bases and 2 bases, in that order; junction bases with no gene match: 2. The CDR3 sequence is 15 residues long. Germline CDR1 is SGHRS and CDR2 is YFSETQ. The chain's CDR3 is CASSFSGGTTDTQYF. CDR3 DNA sequence: TGCGCCAGCAGCTTTAGCGGGGGGACCACAGATACGCAGTATTTT.

The chain uses TRBV10-3 and TRBJ1-1; D may be TRBD1 (6 bases). The CDR3 length is 13 residues. Germline-derived CDR1 and CDR2 are ENHRY and SYGVKD. V gave up 6 bases and J gave up 4 bases, with 12 bases separating them. Here the CDR3 DNA reads TGTGCCATCAGCCAGACAGGTTCCACTGAAGCTTTCTTT. Amino acids: CAISQTGSTEAFF.

V is TRBV4-2 and J is TRBJ1-5; tentative D call: TRBD1 (6 bases). V shed 0 bases and J shed 4 bases, with 7 bases lying between them. CDR1 is LGHNA, CDR2 YNFKEQ, per germline. This CDR3 has 14 amino acids. CDR3 sequence reads: CASSQEQGNQPQHF. DNA for the CDR3: TGTGCCAGCAGCCAAGAACAGGGAAATCAGCCCCAGCATTTT.

Here the CDR3 reads CASRQQGGNNEQFF. CDR3 in DNA: TGCGCCAGCAGACAACAGGGGGGAAACAATGAGCAGTTCTTC. This chain uses TRBV5-1 with TRBJ2-1; TRBD1 matches at 8 bases. CDR3 length: 14 residues. CDR1 and CDR2 (germline): SGHRS, YFSETQ. The junction had 6 bases not matched to a gene; V was cut back by 5 bases and J by 5 bases.

The rearrangement joins TRBV24-1 to TRBJ2-1; possible D gene TRBD1, 5 bases. V was cut by 4 bases and J by 0 bases, with 12 bases left in between. Germline-derived CDR1 and CDR2 are KGHDR and SFDVKD. The CDR3 contains 16 residues. The CDR3 DNA reads as TGTGCCACCAGTGACATGAAAAGGGGCTCCTACAATGAGCAGTTCTTC. Encoded protein: CATSDMKRGSYNEQFF.

This clone was observed once. CDR3 nucleotides: TGCGCCAGCAGCTTGGTCCCCGGGGTTAGAGAGACCCAGTACTTC. Its protein is CASSLVPGVRETQYF. This rearrangement joins TRBV5-1 to TRBJ2-5; D perhaps matches TRBD2 (5 bases). The CDR3 runs 15 residues. Trimming took 0 bases from V and 4 from J, leaving 13 bases between them. Germline-derived CDR1 and CDR2 are SGHRS and YFSETQ.

This clone was seen more than once but under ten times. This rearrangement joins TRBV24-1 to TRBJ2-5; a weak D match, TRBD2 (6 bases). Per the germline V gene, CDR1 is KGHDR and CDR2 is SFDVKD. Trimming left V 5 bases short and J 2 bases short, with 8 bases between. The CDR3 runs to 13 residues. Here the CDR3 reads CATSAGVQETQYF. In DNA form, the CDR3 reads TGTGCCACCAGTGCGGGGGTACAAGAGACCCAGTACTTC.

The rearrangement links TRBV7-3 to TRBJ2-1, with TRBD2 identical over 7 bases. After removal of 4 bases from V and 8 bases from J, the junction contained 14 bases not matched to a gene. Germline CDR1 SGHTA, CDR2 FQGTGA. This CDR3 comprises 16 residues. CDR3 nucleotide sequence: TGTGCCAGCAGCTCGGGTGATTGGGAGGGCCGCGATGAGCAGTTCTTC. It translates to CASSSGDWEGRDEQFF.

This clone showed up just a few times. Different DNA sequences within this sample yield the same CDR3. The chain links TRBV6-2 or TRBV6-3 to TRBJ1-5, with 11 bases identical to TRBD1. J lost 6 bases, V lost 2 bases, and 0 bases had no gene match. The CDR3 sequence is 14 residues long. Germline V gene lookup returns CDR1 MNHEY and CDR2 SVGEGT. The CDR3 spells CASSYGTGGQPQHF. DNA of the CDR3: TGTGCCAGCAGTTACGGGACAGGGGGTCAGCCCCAGCATTTT.

The gene calls are TRBV11-2 and TRBJ2-7; D is undetermined. Germline-derived CDR1 and CDR2 are SGHAT and FQNNGV. The CDR3 extends over 14 amino acids. The V gene lost 0 bases and the J gene lost 0 bases, with 6 bases spanning the gap. The CDR3, as DNA: TGTGCCAGCAGCTTAGATTCGGGCTCCTACGAGCAGTACTTC. Translating it yields CASSLDSGSYEQYF.

The chain recombines TRBV5-1 with TRBJ2-5; 8 bases map to TRBD1. The V and J ends lost 0 bases and 3 bases, in that order; junction bases with no gene match: 10. Germline lookup yields CDR1 SGHRS and CDR2 YFSETQ. The CDR3 is made up of 17 amino acids. The CDR3 is CASSLEPPGQGEETQYF. CDR3 DNA sequence: TGCGCCAGCAGCTTGGAGCCCCCCGGACAGGGCGAAGAGACCCAGTACTTC.

The V gene is TRBV28, the J gene TRBJ1-5; 10 bases are a match to TRBD1. There are 15 residues in the CDR3. Germline V gene data show CDR1 as MDHEN and CDR2 as SYDVKM. The ends lost 6 bases at V and 4 bases at J; junction bases unmatched: 6. CDR3 region: CASSRRQGANQPQHF. As DNA, the CDR3 is TGTGCCAGCAGCCGCCGACAGGGGGCGAATCAGCCCCAGCATTTT.

The chain joins TRBV5-1 to TRBJ2-7, with D possibly matching TRBD2 (5 bases). The CDR3 extends over 14 amino acids. Per the germline V gene, CDR1 is SGHRS and CDR2 is YFSETQ. V gave up 7 bases and J gave up 3 bases, with 17 bases separating them. This CDR3 reads CASAGRGSHYEQYF. The CDR3 bases are TGCGCCAGCGCGGGTCGGGGAAGCCACTACGAGCAGTACTTC.

The genes are TRBV28 and TRBJ1-2; D is ambiguous. The germline V gene has CDR1 MDHEN and CDR2 SYDVKM. The V end was cut by 6 bases, the J end by 4 bases, with 12 bases between. The CDR3 runs 13 residues. The CDR3 sequence is CASRDGGRYGYTF. The CDR3 coding sequence is TGTGCCAGCAGAGATGGAGGGCGCTATGGCTACACCTTC.

The rearrangement joins TRBV28 to TRBJ1-5; possible D gene TRBD1, 5 bases. CDR3 length: 14 residues. Per the germline V gene, CDR1 is MDHEN and CDR2 is SYDVKM. With 6 bases removed from V and 7 bases from J, the gap between germline ends came to 16 bases. This CDR3 is CASSPRGRKQPQHF. DNA of the CDR3: TGTGCCAGCAGCCCTAGGGGTAGGAAGCAGCCCCAGCATTTT.

This chain connects TRBV28 to TRBJ2-3; 9 bases fit TRBD2. This CDR3 has 17 residues. Germline assignment: CDR1 MDHEN and CDR2 SYDVKM. V lost 1 base to trimming and J lost 4 bases; unmatched junction nucleotides: 9. CDR3 bases: TGTGCCAGCAGTTTATACAGTCGCGGGAGGGCCCCAGATACGCAGTATTTT. Amino acids: CASSLYSRGRAPDTQYF.

The gene calls are TRBV4-2 and TRBJ2-6; 9 nucleotides agree with TRBD2. With V trimmed by 3 bases and J by 2 bases, 14 bases remained unmatched. This CDR3 comprises 20 residues. The germline V gene has CDR1 LGHNA and CDR2 YNFKEQ. Written as DNA, the CDR3 is TGTGCCAGCAGCCAGGATGAGCGGGAGGCCCAAGTTACTGGGGCCAACGTCCTGACTTTC. The encoded protein is CASSQDEREAQVTGANVLTF.

This clone was seen just once. One junction end disagrees with the germline gene, perhaps due to a read error. Other DNA sequences in the sample encode the same CDR3. The chain has TRBV24-1 and TRBJ2-5, with D tentatively TRBD2 (5 bases). From germline, CDR1 is KGHDR and CDR2 SFDVKD. The CDR3 runs 16 residues. The CDR3 DNA is TGTGCCACCAGTGATTCTCCCGGGGTGGTAACAGAGACTCAGTACTTC. Its protein is CATSDSPGVVTETQYF.

CDR3 coding DNA: TGTGCCAGCAGCGGGGGGCCCGTCGGCCTGCGTGAGCCCCAGCATTTT. Protein: CASSGGPVGLREPQHF. The V gene is TRBV28, the J gene TRBJ1-5, with TRBD1 as a possible D gene (6 bases). The CDR3 sequence is 16 residues long. Trimming left V 6 bases short and J 8 bases short, with 23 bases between. Germline loops: CDR1 MDHEN, CDR2 SYDVKM.